These T cell receptor beta chains were read from a single sample in a study of T cells in Graves' hyperthyroidism and ophthalmopathy. TCRdb reanalysed the multiplex PCR reads using MiXCR and keeps one entry per CDR3 protein. The table lists 700,000 to 850,000 distinct CDR3 sequences, approximately 36% of them singletons. The sequenced sample was blood. Receptor source: a woman aged 40 to 50 with Graves' hyperthyroidism. The CDR3 runs from the conserved cysteine through the conserved F or W. A D gene is named only where the DNA matches it firmly. Size tells how often a clone was seen (once, few, many) or the class of an expanded clone, and some rows leave it out.

j_gene	d_gene	v_gene	abundance	CDR3aa	CDR3nt
TRBJ2-7	TRBD1	TRBV19	NA	CASSFGQGISYEQYF	TGTGCCAGTAGTTTCGGACAGGGGATCTCCTACGAGCAGTACTTC
TRBJ1-1	NA	TRBV2	many	CASSLGGVEAFF	TGTGCCAGCAGCTTAGGAGGAGTTGAAGCTTTCTTT
TRBJ1-1	NA	TRBV6-5	few	CASSEYRGTFF	TGTGCCAGCAGTGAATATAGGGGAACTTTCTTT
TRBJ1-2	NA	TRBV5-1	NA	CASSLDSGNGYTF	TGCGCCAGCAGCTTGGATTCGGGGAATGGCTACACCTTC
TRBJ2-6	NA	TRBV19	many	CASSTKSPAGWVLTF	TGTGCCAGTAGTACCAAGAGCCCGGCAGGGTGGGTCCTGACTTTC
TRBJ1-2	NA	TRBV7-2	NA	CASSSNGGGYGYTF	TGTGCCAGCAGCTCCAATGGGGGTGGCTATGGCTACACCTTC
TRBJ1-2	NA	TRBV10-3	many	CAISAGETVDGYTF	TGTGCCATCAGTGCGGGTGAGACAGTTGATGGCTACACCTTC
TRBJ1-2	NA	TRBV12-3/TRBV12-4	many	CASSLRGRGGYTF	TGTGCCAGCAGCTTGCGGGGGCGTGGTGGCTACACCTTC
TRBJ1-6	NA	TRBV29-1	many	CSVRQESSYNSPLHF	TGCAGCGTTCGACAGGAGAGCTCCTATAATTCACCCCTCCACTTT
TRBJ2-3	NA	TRBV10-1	few	CASSYGEDTQYF	TGCGCCAGCAGTTACGGGGAGGATACGCAGTATTTT
TRBJ1-2	TRBD1	TRBV15	NA	CATSSPLGQGDGYTF	TGTGCCACCAGCAGCCCTTTGGGACAGGGCGATGGCTACACCTTC
TRBJ1-2	NA	TRBV6-5	many	CASSYSIRGEDGYTF	TGTGCCAGCAGTTACTCTATAAGGGGGGAGGATGGCTACACCTTC
TRBJ1-6	NA	TRBV7-9	few	CASRKDKELNSPLHF	TGTGCCAGCAGGAAGGACAAGGAACTTAATTCACCCCTCCACTTT
TRBJ2-6	TRBD1	TRBV10-3	NA	CALALDGTEVTGANVLTF	TGTGCCCTCGCCTTGGACGGGACAGAGGTTACAGGGGCCAACGTCCTGACTTTC
TRBJ2-7	TRBD2	TRBV20-1	many	CSASGSVYEQYF	TGCAGTGCGAGCGGGAGTGTCTACGAGCAGTACTTC
TRBJ1-1	NA	TRBV19	many	CASSVTRMNTEAFF	TGTGCCAGTAGTGTCACACGAATGAACACTGAAGCTTTCTTT
TRBJ1-6	TRBD1	TRBV3-1	few	CASSQNRGRSPLHF	TGTGCCAGCAGCCAAAACAGGGGGCGTTCACCCCTCCACTTT
TRBJ2-1	TRBD1	TRBV7-9	NA	CASSLPWGQGNEQFF	TGTGCCAGCAGCCTACCCTGGGGACAGGGGAATGAGCAGTTCTTC
TRBJ1-1	TRBD1	TRBV7-2	many	CASSFDREGRAFF	TGTGCCAGCAGCTTCGACAGGGAGGGAAGAGCTTTCTTT
TRBJ2-7	TRBD2	TRBV15	NA	CATSRTSNEQYF	TGTGCCACCAGCAGGACTAGCAACGAGCAGTACTTC
TRBJ2-7	NA	TRBV7-9	many	CASSLEAWTDSYEQYF	TGTGCCAGCAGCTTAGAAGCTTGGACGGACTCCTACGAGCAGTACTTC
TRBJ1-1	NA	TRBV29-1	many	CSVGVTGDTEAFF	TGCAGCGTCGGAGTGACAGGTGACACTGAAGCTTTCTTT
TRBJ2-7	NA	TRBV27	NA	CASSFAGLNEQYF	TGTGCCAGCAGTTTCGCAGGGCTGAACGAGCAGTACTTC
TRBJ1-5	TRBD1	TRBV19	NA	CASSHGQGSQPQHF	TGTGCCAGTAGTCATGGACAGGGAAGTCAGCCCCAGCATTTT
TRBJ2-5	TRBD1	TRBV24-1	NA	CATSETGGPETQYF	TGTGCCACCAGTGAGACAGGGGGGCCAGAGACCCAGTACTTC
TRBJ2-3	TRBD2	TRBV12-3/TRBV12-4	once	CASSLLAGSDTQYF	TGTGCCAGCAGTTTACTAGCGGGATCAGATACGCAGTATTTT
TRBJ2-2	NA	TRBV6-5	NA	CASSLEQGSSPGELFF	TGTGCCAGCAGTTTAGAGCAGGGGAGCTCTCCAGGGGAGCTGTTTTTT
TRBJ1-3	NA	TRBV6-5	NA	CASSYSREGVGPINTIYF	TGTGCCAGCAGTTACTCCCGCGAGGGTGTGGGGCCGATCAACACCATATATTTT
TRBJ2-2	TRBD1	TRBV12-3/TRBV12-4	NA	CASSFGTGAGELFF	TGTGCCAGCAGTTTCGGGACAGGGGCCGGGGAGCTGTTTTTT
TRBJ1-1	NA	TRBV3-1	NA	CASSLTSDNTEAFF	TGTGCCAGCAGCCTCACCTCGGATAACACTGAAGCTTTCTTT
TRBJ1-6	NA	TRBV20-1	NA	CSARDRAAHNSPLHF	TGCAGTGCTAGAGATAGGGCCGCTCATAATTCACCCCTCCACTTT
TRBJ1-2	NA	TRBV9	few	CASSQEIHSGYGYTF	TGTGCCAGCAGCCAAGAAATCCACAGCGGCTATGGCTACACCTTC
TRBJ2-1	TRBD1	TRBV7-2	NA	CATQRQGIGNEQFF	TGTGCCACACAGAGACAGGGCATCGGCAATGAGCAGTTCTTC
TRBJ2-7	TRBD1	TRBV25-1	NA	CANGQGETYEQYF	TGTGCCAATGGACAGGGGGAGACCTACGAGCAGTACTTC
TRBJ2-7	TRBD1	TRBV5-1	once	CASSVDRRRNRVSYEQYF	TGCGCCAGCAGCGTGGACAGGCGCCGCAATAGGGTCTCCTACGAGCAGTACTTC
TRBJ2-7	TRBD2	TRBV25-1	NA	CASSWTSNEQYF	TGTGCCAGCAGTTGGACTAGCAACGAGCAGTACTTC
TRBJ1-2	NA	TRBV5-1	many	CASRPKEGDGYTF	TGCGCCAGCAGGCCTAAGGAGGGAGATGGCTACACCTTC
TRBJ1-4	TRBD1	TRBV4-3	NA	CASSQDHGRGLEKLFF	TGCGCCAGCAGCCAAGATCATGGCAGGGGGCTTGAAAAACTGTTTTTT
TRBJ2-7	TRBD1	TRBV25-1	NA	CASSRGTGTGVSYEQYF	TGTGCCAGCAGTAGGGGTACCGGGACAGGGGTGTCCTACGAGCAGTACTTC
TRBJ2-5	TRBD2	TRBV12-3/TRBV12-4	few	CASSPNSGGNQETQYF	TGTGCCAGCAGCCCTAACAGCGGGGGGAACCAAGAGACCCAGTACTTC
TRBJ1-2	TRBD1	TRBV7-8	NA	CASSSQTGGAFGYTF	TGTGCCAGCAGCTCACAGACAGGGGGCGCTTTTGGCTACACCTTC
TRBJ2-7	NA	TRBV28	few	CASRWTVSYEQYF	TGTGCCAGCAGGTGGACAGTTTCCTACGAGCAGTACTTC
TRBJ2-7	TRBD2	TRBV6-5	many	CASSPTSGVTYEQYF	TGTGCCAGCAGCCCTACTAGCGGGGTAACCTACGAGCAGTACTTC
TRBJ1-2	NA	TRBV9	many	CASSFLGGYGNYGYTF	TGTGCCAGCAGTTTTCTAGGGGGATATGGTAACTATGGCTACACCTTC
TRBJ2-5	TRBD2	TRBV7-9	many	CASSTQAGRQETQYF	TGTGCCAGCAGCACACAAGCGGGGAGACAAGAGACCCAGTACTTC
TRBJ1-2	NA	TRBV20-1	many	CSALRTLYGYTF	TGCAGTGCTCTACGTACACTATATGGCTACACCTTC
TRBJ1-2	NA	TRBV5-1	NA	CASSTRGGFYGYTF	TGTGCCAGCAGCACGCGGGGGGGTTTCTATGGCTACACCTTC
TRBJ2-7	TRBD1	TRBV2	NA	CASRLTEGQAKYEQYF	TGTGCCAGCAGGCTGACCGAGGGACAGGCCAAATACGAGCAGTACTTC
TRBJ2-3	TRBD1	TRBV7-3	NA	CASNQGQAGTDTQYF	TGTGCCAGCAATCAGGGACAGGCTGGCACAGATACGCAGTATTTT
TRBJ1-4	TRBD1	TRBV7-6	few	CASSSTLGQQTSTNEKLFF	TGTGCCAGCAGCTCTACCTTGGGACAGCAAACTAGCACTAATGAAAAACTGTTTTTT
TRBJ2-7	NA	TRBV7-3	NA	CASSPLPTGSSYEQYF	TGTGCCAGCAGCCCCCTGCCGACGGGGAGCTCCTACGAGCAGTACTTC
TRBJ1-1	TRBD1	TRBV19	few	CASSMAVGTGSPEAFF	TGTGCCAGTAGTATGGCCGTAGGGACAGGGAGTCCTGAAGCTTTCTTT
TRBJ2-7	NA	TRBV7-9	NA	CASSKISLRASTYEQYF	TGTGCCAGCAGCAAGATCTCCCTCCGGGCCTCTACCTACGAGCAGTACTTC
TRBJ1-4	TRBD1	TRBV5-5	few	CASSSGQPNEKLFF	TGTGCCAGCAGCTCGGGACAGCCTAATGAAAAACTGTTTTTT
TRBJ1-1	NA	TRBV10-3	many	CAISAAENTEAFF	TGTGCCATCAGTGCGGCCGAGAACACTGAAGCTTTCTTT
TRBJ2-5	NA	TRBV6-6	NA	CASIRGPQETQYF	TGTGCCAGCATCCGGGGGCCTCAAGAGACCCAGTACTTC
TRBJ2-3	NA	TRBV29-1	NA	CSVPSRGGTDTQYF	TGCAGCGTCCCGTCTCGTGGAGGCACAGATACGCAGTATTTT
TRBJ2-7	NA	TRBV4-3	NA	CASSPGGTSLPYEQYF	TGCGCCAGCAGCCCTGGGGGCACTAGCCTCCCCTACGAGCAGTACTTC
TRBJ2-5	NA	TRBV11-2	many	CASSAGLQETQYF	TGTGCCAGCAGCGCGGGACTGCAAGAGACCCAGTACTTC
TRBJ1-4	NA	TRBV19	many	CASRQRAANEKLFF	TGTGCCAGCCGTCAGAGGGCAGCTAATGAAAAACTGTTTTTT